This T cell receptor (beta chain) was retrieved from a study of blood T cell repertoires in COVID-19. The overall study: The origin of the acute and convalescent COVID-19 samples was the United States, Italy and Spain.

This CDR3 region has 16 residues. Trimming took off 1 base at V and 5 bases at J, with 17 bases between the two ends. CDR1 SGHAT and CDR2 FQNNGV come from the germline V gene. In the authors' workflow: Researchers report that nucleated cell counts were estimated from reference gene primer amplification. Using immunoSEQ multiplex PCR, the repertoire was profiled, and TCRdb retains in-frame clones only, with some absent. The V and J calls and clone size were taken over from that table, and D and trimming were inferred from the DNA. The data hold roughly 250,000 clones, with more than 75% observed a single time.

The specimen sequenced was peripheral blood. The clonotype comes from a woman between 35 and 50 years old who had recovered from COVID-19. This sequence joins TRBV11-2 and TRBJ1-1; D possibly corresponds to TRBD1 (5 bases). CDR3 DNA: TGTGCCAGCAGCTTAGCGTCGGGCAGGGCTTTGACTGAAGCTTTCTTT. Encoded protein: CASSLASGRALTEAFF.